Following are 22 T cell receptor beta chains from one sample sequenced in a study of identical twins. Via MiXCR, TCRdb re-called the 5' RACE reads, giving one row per CDR3 protein. The repertoire consists of some 500,000 distinct CDR3 sequences, with 14% occurring once and the leading ten covering 0.4% to 0.55%. The data were also submitted as part of a second study, on yellow fever vaccine responses in identical twins.

Sequencing was performed on CD4+ T cells sorted from blood. All receptors come from a woman aged 18 to 35 in good health.

This clonotype was seen only a few times. This chain links TRBV7-2 with TRBJ2-4; possibly TRBD2 for D (5 bases). With 1 base removed from V and 8 bases from J, the gap between germline ends came to 9 bases. The CDR3 spans 13 residues. Germline V gene lookup returns CDR1 SGHTA and CDR2 FQGNSA. In DNA, the CDR3 is TGTGCCAGCAGCTTAGGGGGAGCGGACATTCAGTACTTC. It specifies CASSLGGADIQYF. The entire variable domain, with the rest obtained from reference TRBV7-2 and TRBJ2-4, is as follows: GAGVSQSPSNKVTEKGKDVELRCDPISGHTALYWYRQSLGQGLEFLIYFQGNSAPDKSGLPSDRFSAERTGGSVSTLTIQRTQQEDSAVYLCASSLGGADIQYFGAGTRLSVL.

The chain is built from TRBV10-3 and TRBJ1-5, with D possibly TRBD1 on 5 matching bases. V lost 4 bases to trimming and J lost 3 bases, with 7 bases between them. The CDR3 loop spans 13 amino acids. Germline V gives CDR1 ENHRY, CDR2 SYGVKD. For the CDR3, the DNA is TGTGCCATCAGTGGACAGTACAATCAGCCCCAGCATTTT. It encodes CAISGQYNQPQHF.

This clonotype was seen more than once but under ten times. V usage is TRBV7-2 and J usage is TRBJ2-1, with 9 nucleotides matching TRBD1. V gave up 5 bases and J gave up 6 bases; unmatched junction bases: 5. The CDR3 covers 14 residues. Germline V gives CDR1 SGHTA, CDR2 FQGNSA. DNA of the CDR3: TGTGCCAGCAGCAAGACAGGGGGGAGCAATGAGCAGTTCTTC. It encodes CASSKTGGSNEQFF.

In this sample, this clonotype turned up many times. The genes are TRBV11-2 and TRBJ2-7; tentative D call: TRBD2 (5 bases). V was shortened by 5 bases and J by 3 bases, with 17 bases between the two germline ends. Per germline, CDR1 SGHAT and CDR2 FQNNGV. CDR3 length: 15 residues. This CDR3 is CASSPSPESHYEQYF. CDR3 DNA: TGTGCCAGCAGCCCTAGCCCCGAAAGTCACTACGAGCAGTACTTC.

This clonotype was detected many times. J is TRBJ2-3 and V is TRBV12-3 or TRBV12-4; D could derive from TRBD1 or TRBD2 (5 bases each). CDR3 length: 17 residues. Trimming stripped 5 bases from V and 5 bases from J, with 23 bases between. CDR3 amino acids: CASSPGSRGPGRDTQYF. The CDR3 DNA reads as TGTGCCAGCAGTCCCGGATCGAGGGGCCCGGGAAGAGATACGCAGTATTTT.

Only a few counts were recorded for this clonotype. V usage is TRBV4-2 and J usage is TRBJ2-2, with D maybe TRBD2 (5 bases). The V end lost 0 bases, the J end lost 2 bases, and 10 bases lay between the germline ends. The CDR3 contains 16 residues. Germline CDR1 and CDR2: LGHNA and YNFKEQ. The CDR3 is CASSQDVGGNTGELFF. The CDR3, as DNA: TGTGCCAGCAGCCAAGATGTAGGAGGCAACACCGGGGAGCTGTTTTTT.

The chain has TRBV6-5 and TRBJ2-7; D not resolved. V gave up 2 bases and J gave up 2 bases, with 16 bases separating them. This CDR3 is 16 amino acids long. The germline gives CDR1 MNHEY, CDR2 SVGAGI. The CDR3 is CASSYTGSSRAYEQYF. CDR3 DNA sequence: TGTGCCAGCAGTTACACCGGGTCTTCCCGAGCCTACGAGCAGTACTTC.

The table lists this clonotype with many counts. This sequence joins TRBV4-2 and TRBJ2-7, with D unresolved. Germline V CDR1 and CDR2: LGHNA, YNFKEQ. This CDR3 comprises 14 residues. With 0 bases removed from V and 0 bases from J, the gap between germline ends came to 6 bases. The CDR3 nucleotides read TGTGCCAGCAGCCAAGACAGGCGCTCCTACGAGCAGTACTTC. Encoded protein: CASSQDRRSYEQYF.

This clonotype was picked up many times. The CDR3 DNA reads TGTGCCAGCAGCATTGGCGGTGAGCAGTTCTTC. This encodes CASSIGGEQFF. The chain has TRBV7-2 and TRBJ2-1; D not certain. The V end lost 5 bases, the J end lost 9 bases, and 8 bases lay between the germline ends. The CDR3 is made up of 11 amino acids. Germline V lookup: CDR1 SGHTA, CDR2 FQGNSA. The full variable domain, its missing parts supplied by reference TRBV7-2 and TRBJ2-1, is GAGVSQSPSNKVTEKGKDVELRCDPISGHTALYWYRQSLGQGLEFLIYFQGNSAPDKSGLPSDRFSAERTGGSVSTLTIQRTQQEDSAVYLCASSIGGEQFFGPGTRLTVL.

This clonotype was seen a few times. The chain couples TRBV20-1 to TRBJ2-3, with 8 bases matching TRBD2. Trimming took 3 bases from V and 0 from J; bases not matched to a gene: 8. Looked up from germline, CDR1 is DFQATT and CDR2 is SNEGSKA (reference sequence). There are 16 residues in the CDR3. Here the CDR3 reads CSARAGGGPSTDTQYF. DNA of the CDR3: TGCAGTGCTAGGGCTGGCGGGGGGCCTAGCACAGATACGCAGTATTTT.

This clonotype came up once. The rearrangement joins TRBV18 to TRBJ2-7; D might be TRBD2 (5 bases). CDR1 is KGHSH, CDR2 LQKENI, per germline. V was clipped by 3 bases and J by 2 bases, with 11 bases between them. CDR3 length: 14 residues. The CDR3 region has the DNA TGTGCCAGCTCACCCGGGAACACTGCCTACGAGCAGTACTTC. This gives the protein CASSPGNTAYEQYF.

The chain employs TRBV12-3 or TRBV12-4 and TRBJ2-5; 10 bases are a match to TRBD2. There are 15 residues in the CDR3. Trimming cost V 1 base and J 3 bases; bases outside gene matches: 2. For the CDR3, the DNA is TGTGCCAGCAGTTTAGGGACTAGCGGAGAAGAGACCCAGTACTTC. This translates into CASSLGTSGEETQYF.

This clonotype appeared a few times. The chain uses TRBV12-5 and TRBJ2-1; TRBD2 matches 8 bases. Looked up from germline, CDR1 is LGHNT and CDR2 is FRNRAP. Trimming removed 0 bases from V and 8 bases from J; junction bases left unmatched: 27. The CDR3 loop spans 22 amino acids. The CDR3 nucleotides are TGTGCTAGTGGTTTGGTATTAAATGACCCCTTAAAAGGCGGGAGGATAGGACATGAGCAGTTCTTC. This codes for CASGLVLNDPLKGGRIGHEQFF.

Note on this clonotype: A much larger clone differs by one base, so this may be a read error. V and J are TRBV19 and TRBJ2-2; D is uncertain. Germline-derived CDR1 and CDR2 are LNHDA and SQIVND (reference sequence). V was shortened by 1 base and J by 0 bases, with 3 bases between the two germline ends. The CDR3 contains 14 residues. CDR3 amino acids: CASSIGANTGELFF. For the CDR3, the DNA is TGTGCCAGTAGTATAGGGGCGAACACCGGGGAGCTGTTTTTT.

This chain joins TRBV6-1 and TRBJ2-1; 7 nucleotides line up with TRBD1. V dropped 6 bases and J dropped 6; count of bases not matched to a gene: 8. CDR1 MNHNS and CDR2 SASEGT come from the germline V gene. The CDR3 totals 14 residues. CDR3 region: CASSDRVPGNEQFF. CDR3 in DNA: TGTGCCAGCAGCGACAGGGTTCCTGGCAATGAGCAGTTCTTC.

This chain joins TRBV25-1 and TRBJ1-2, with D unresolved. Trimming removed 10 bases from V and 7 bases from J, with 13 bases in between. CDR3 length: 11 residues. In germline, CDR1 is MGHDK, CDR2 SYGVNS. In DNA, the CDR3 is TGTGCCACCCTAATGGGCCGTGGCTACACCTTC. This sequence encodes CATLMGRGYTF.

J is TRBJ2-7 and V is TRBV7-9, with D possibly being TRBD2 (5 bases). The CDR3 runs to 15 residues. Germline-derived CDR1 and CDR2 are SEHNR and FQNEAQ (reference sequence). The V and J ends lost 5 bases and 3 bases respectively, with 17 bases between them. The CDR3 nucleotides are TGTGCCAGCAGCGCGGACGGAGGAATCTTCTACGAGCAGTACTTC. This sequence encodes CASSADGGIFYEQYF.

The CDR3 is CASSRNKEAFF. The CDR3 DNA follows: TGTGCCAGCAGCCGCAATAAAGAAGCTTTCTTT. V usage is TRBV12-3 or TRBV12-4 and J usage is TRBJ1-1; D is uncertain. The CDR3 length is 11 residues. The germline V and J ends were trimmed by 6 bases and 8 bases, with 10 bases remaining between them.

This clonotype was detected ten times or more. The rearrangement uses TRBV12-3 or TRBV12-4 and TRBJ1-1; D is uncertain. The V end lost 3 bases, the J end lost 7 bases, and 6 bases lay between the germline ends. This CDR3 spans 11 amino acids. The CDR3 here is CASSFEIEAFF. In DNA form, the CDR3 reads TGTGCCAGCAGTTTTGAAATTGAAGCTTTCTTT.

This chain uses TRBV5-1 with TRBJ2-3; a weak D match, TRBD2 (5 bases). With 6 bases removed from V and 0 bases from J, the gap between germline ends came to 11 bases. CDR3 length: 14 residues. CDR1 and CDR2 from the germline V gene are SGHRS and YFSETQ. The CDR3 protein is CASTPRTSTDTQYF. CDR3 sequence (DNA): TGCGCCAGCACCCCCCGGACTAGCACAGATACGCAGTATTTT.

This clonotype was seen only a few times. The chain joins TRBV28 to TRBJ2-2; D might be TRBD2 (5 bases). CDR3 size: 14 residues. Between the trimmed V and J ends, which lost 5 bases and 2 bases, there was a span of 9 bases. Germline lookup yields CDR1 MDHEN and CDR2 SYDVKM. CDR3 sequence reads: CASSKGLNTGELFF. In DNA, the CDR3 is TGTGCCAGCAGTAAAGGACTCAACACCGGGGAGCTGTTTTTT.

The V and J genes are TRBV27 and TRBJ2-5; 14 nucleotides agree with TRBD2. Trimming removed 11 bases from V and 0 bases from J; junction bases left unmatched: 5. Germline CDR1 reads MNHEY; CDR2 reads SMNVEV (reference sequence). This CDR3 contains 15 residues. The CDR3 nucleotides read TGTGCCTTTCGGACTAGCGGGGGGTACCAAGAGACCCAGTACTTC. Amino acids: CAFRTSGGYQETQYF.